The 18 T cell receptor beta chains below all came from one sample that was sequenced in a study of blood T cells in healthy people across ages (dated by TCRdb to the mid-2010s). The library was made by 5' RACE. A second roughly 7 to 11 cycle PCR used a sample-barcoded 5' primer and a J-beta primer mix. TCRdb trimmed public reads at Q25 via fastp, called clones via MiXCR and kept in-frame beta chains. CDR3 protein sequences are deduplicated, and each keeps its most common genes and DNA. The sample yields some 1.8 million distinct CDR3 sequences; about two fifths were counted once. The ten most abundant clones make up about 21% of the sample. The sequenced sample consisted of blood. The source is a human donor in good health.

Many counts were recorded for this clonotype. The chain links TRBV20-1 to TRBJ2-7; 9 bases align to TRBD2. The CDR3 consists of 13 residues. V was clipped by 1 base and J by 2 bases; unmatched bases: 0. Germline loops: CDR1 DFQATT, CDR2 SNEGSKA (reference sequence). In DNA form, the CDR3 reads TGCAGTGCTAGAGGCGGGGGGGCCTACGAGCAGTACTTC. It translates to CSARGGGAYEQYF.

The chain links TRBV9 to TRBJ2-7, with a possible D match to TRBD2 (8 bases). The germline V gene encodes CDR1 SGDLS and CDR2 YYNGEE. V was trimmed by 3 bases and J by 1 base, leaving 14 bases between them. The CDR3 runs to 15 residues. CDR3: CASSAGGDRSYEQYF. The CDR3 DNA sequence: TGTGCCAGCAGCGCCGGGGGGGACAGATCCTACGAGCAGTACTTC. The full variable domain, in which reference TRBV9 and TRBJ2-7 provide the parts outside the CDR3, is DSGVTQTPKHLITATGQRVTLRCSPRSGDLSVYWYQQSLDQGLQFLIQYYNGEERAKGNILERFSAQQFPDLHSELNLSSLELGDSALYFCASSAGGDRSYEQYFGPGTRLTVT.

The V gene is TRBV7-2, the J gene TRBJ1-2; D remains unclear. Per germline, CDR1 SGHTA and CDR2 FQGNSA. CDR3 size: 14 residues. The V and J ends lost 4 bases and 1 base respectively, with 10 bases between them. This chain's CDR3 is CASSSQNFNYGYTF. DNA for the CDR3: TGTGCCAGCAGCTCCCAGAATTTTAACTATGGCTACACCTTC.

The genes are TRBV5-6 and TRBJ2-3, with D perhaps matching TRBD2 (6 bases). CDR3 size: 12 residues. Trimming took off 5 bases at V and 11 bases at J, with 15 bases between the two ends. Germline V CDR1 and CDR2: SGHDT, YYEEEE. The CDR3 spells CASRVWRGRQYF. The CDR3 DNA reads TGTGCCAGCAGAGTGTGGAGGGGAAGGCAGTATTTT.

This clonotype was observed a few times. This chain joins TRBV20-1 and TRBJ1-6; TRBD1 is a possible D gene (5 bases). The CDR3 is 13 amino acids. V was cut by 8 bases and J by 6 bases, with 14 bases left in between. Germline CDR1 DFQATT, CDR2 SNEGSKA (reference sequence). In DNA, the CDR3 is TGCAGTCCTCAGGGTATCGGTAATTCACCCCTCCACTTT. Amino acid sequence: CSPQGIGNSPLHF.

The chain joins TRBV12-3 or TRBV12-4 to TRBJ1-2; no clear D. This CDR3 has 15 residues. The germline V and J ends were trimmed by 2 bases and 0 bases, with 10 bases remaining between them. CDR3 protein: CASSLRRVSNYGYTF. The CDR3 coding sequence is TGTGCCAGCAGTTTACGGCGGGTCTCTAACTATGGCTACACCTTC.

The CDR3 DNA follows: TGTGCCAGCAGTGAAGCCCCGGCAGGGCCTTATAGCAATCAGCCCCAGCATTTT. Amino acid sequence: CASSEAPAGPYSNQPQHF. This rearrangement joins TRBV6-1 to TRBJ1-5, with D possibly TRBD1 on 5 matching bases. Per germline, CDR1 MNHNS and CDR2 SASEGT. CDR3 length: 18 residues. Trimming shortened V by 0 bases and J by 0 bases, and 15 bases separated the two germline ends.

The DNA for the CDR3 is TGTGCCAGCAGCTTATCAATCCAGGGAAATCAGCCCCAGCATTTT. Translating it yields CASSLSIQGNQPQHF. The chain joins TRBV7-2 to TRBJ1-5; a possible D gene is TRBD1 (5 bases). In germline, CDR1 is SGHTA, CDR2 FQGNSA. V was pared by 2 bases and J by 4 bases, with 12 bases between. This CDR3 contains 15 residues.

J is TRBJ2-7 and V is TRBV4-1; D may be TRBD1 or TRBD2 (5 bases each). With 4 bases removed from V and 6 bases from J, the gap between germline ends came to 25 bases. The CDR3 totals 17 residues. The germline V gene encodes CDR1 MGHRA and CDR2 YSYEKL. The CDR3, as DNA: TGCGCCAGCAGCCTCCTACTCCGGGACGCCGGCTTGGGCGAGCAGTACTTC. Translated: CASSLLLRDAGLGEQYF.

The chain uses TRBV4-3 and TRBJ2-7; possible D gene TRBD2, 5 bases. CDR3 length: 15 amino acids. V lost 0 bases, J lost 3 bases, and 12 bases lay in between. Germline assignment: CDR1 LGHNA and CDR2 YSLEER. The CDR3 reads CASSQEGGPIYEQYF. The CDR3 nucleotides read TGCGCCAGCAGCCAAGAAGGCGGGCCCATCTACGAGCAGTACTTC.

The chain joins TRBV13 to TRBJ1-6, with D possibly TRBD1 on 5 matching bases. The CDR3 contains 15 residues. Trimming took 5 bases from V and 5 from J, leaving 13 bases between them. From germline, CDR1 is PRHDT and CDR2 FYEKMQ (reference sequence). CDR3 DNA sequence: TGTGCCAGCAGCCTCAGGGTGTTGAATAATTCACCCCTCCACTTT. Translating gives CASSLRVLNNSPLHF.

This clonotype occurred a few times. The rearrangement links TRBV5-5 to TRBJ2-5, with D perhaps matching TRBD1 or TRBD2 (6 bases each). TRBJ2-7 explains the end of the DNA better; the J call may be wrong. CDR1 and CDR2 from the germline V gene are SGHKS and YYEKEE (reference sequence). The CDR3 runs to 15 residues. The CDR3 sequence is CASSLISRTGAEQYF. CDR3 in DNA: TGTGCCAGCAGCTTGATTAGTCGGACGGGGGCCGAGCAGTACTTC.

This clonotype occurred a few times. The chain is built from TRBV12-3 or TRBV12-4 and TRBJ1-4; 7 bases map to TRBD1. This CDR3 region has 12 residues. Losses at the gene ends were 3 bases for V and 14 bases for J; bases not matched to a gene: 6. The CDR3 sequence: CASSFHRGFLFF. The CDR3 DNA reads TGTGCCAGCAGTTTCCACAGGGGATTTCTGTTTTTT.

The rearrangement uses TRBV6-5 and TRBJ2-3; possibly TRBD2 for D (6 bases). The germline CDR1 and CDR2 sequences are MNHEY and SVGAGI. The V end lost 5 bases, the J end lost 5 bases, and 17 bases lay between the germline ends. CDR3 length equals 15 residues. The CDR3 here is CASSLTSRRGDTQYF. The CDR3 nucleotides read TGTGCCAGCAGTCTGACTAGTCGGAGGGGAGATACGCAGTATTTT.

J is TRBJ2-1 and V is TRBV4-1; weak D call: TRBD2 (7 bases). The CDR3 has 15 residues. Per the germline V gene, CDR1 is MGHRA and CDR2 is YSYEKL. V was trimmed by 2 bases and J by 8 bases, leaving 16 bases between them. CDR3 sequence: CASSQRGGGFDEQFF. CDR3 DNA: TGCGCCAGCAGCCAAAGAGGGGGGGGTTTCGATGAGCAGTTCTTC.

The CDR3 protein is CSVEGRQPSGREETQYF. For the CDR3, the DNA is TGCAGCGTTGAAGGGAGACAGCCTAGCGGGAGGGAGGAGACCCAGTACTTC. This chain connects TRBV29-1 to TRBJ2-7, with 12 nucleotides matching TRBD2. Gene TRBJ2-5 matches the end of the DNA better, so the J call may be wrong. The germline gives CDR1 SQVTM, CDR2 ANQGSEA. This CDR3 is 17 amino acids long.

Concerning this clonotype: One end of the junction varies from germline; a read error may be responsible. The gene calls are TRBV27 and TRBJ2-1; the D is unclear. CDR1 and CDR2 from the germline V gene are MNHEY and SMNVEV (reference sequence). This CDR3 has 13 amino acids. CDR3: CVSSLSTGDEQFF. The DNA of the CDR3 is TGTGTCAGCAGTTTATCGACCGGCGATGAGCAGTTCTTC.

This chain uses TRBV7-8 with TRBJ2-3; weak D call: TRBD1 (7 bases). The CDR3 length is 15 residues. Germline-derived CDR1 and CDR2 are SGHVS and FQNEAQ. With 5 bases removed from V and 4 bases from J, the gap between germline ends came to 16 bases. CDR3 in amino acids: CASSPMEGAADTQYF. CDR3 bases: TGTGCCAGCAGCCCTATGGAGGGGGCTGCAGATACGCAGTATTTT.